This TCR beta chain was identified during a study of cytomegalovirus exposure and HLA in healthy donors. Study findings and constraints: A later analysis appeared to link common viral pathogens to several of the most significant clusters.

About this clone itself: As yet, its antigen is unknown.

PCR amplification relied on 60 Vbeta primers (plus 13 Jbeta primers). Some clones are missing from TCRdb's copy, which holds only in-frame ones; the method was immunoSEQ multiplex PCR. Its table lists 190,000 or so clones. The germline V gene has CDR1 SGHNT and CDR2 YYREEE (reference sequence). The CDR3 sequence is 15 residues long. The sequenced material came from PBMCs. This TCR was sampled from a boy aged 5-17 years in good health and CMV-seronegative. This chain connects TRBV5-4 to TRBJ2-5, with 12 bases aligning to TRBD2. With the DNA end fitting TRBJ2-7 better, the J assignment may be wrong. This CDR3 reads CASSSWTSGDYEQYF. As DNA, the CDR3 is TGTGCCAGCAGCTCCTGGACTAGCGGGGACTACGAGCAGTACTTC.